The 5 T cell receptor beta chains below were found in one sample sequenced in a study of cytomegalovirus exposure and HLA in healthy donors. Both 60 Vbeta primers and 13 Jbeta primers went into the PCR. Clones were sequenced by immunoSEQ multiplex PCR, and TCRdb holds only the in-frame ones, with some missing. The table lists about 120,000 clones, approximately 78% of them singletons. Sequences were obtained from PBMCs. Every receptor here comes from a woman in her thirties or forties in good health and CMV-seropositive.

This clone has just a few counts. CDR3 nucleotides: TGTGCCAGCAGCTTAATGACTAGCGGGGGGGAGACCCAGTACTTC. Amino acids: CASSLMTSGGETQYF. The rearrangement joins TRBV5-4 to TRBJ2-5, with 13 positions matching TRBD2. Germline loops: CDR1 SGHNT, CDR2 YYREEE (reference sequence). V shed 2 bases, J shed 5 bases, and the junction held 3 bases outside the gene matches. The CDR3 loop spans 15 amino acids. The full variable domain, in which reference TRBV5-4 and TRBJ2-5 provide the parts outside the CDR3, is ETGVTQSPTHLIKTRGQQVTLRCSSQSGHNTVSWYQQALGQGPQFIFQYYREEENGRGNFPPRFSGLQFPNYSSELNVNALELDDSALYLCASSLMTSGGETQYFGPGTRLLVL.

This clone has just one count. This chain uses TRBV18 with TRBJ2-5; 10 positions agree with TRBD1. V was clipped by 4 bases and J by 5 bases; unmatched bases: 1. The CDR3 covers 13 residues. Per the germline V gene, CDR1 is KGHSH and CDR2 is LQKENI. CDR3 in amino acids: CASSLGQGETQYF. The CDR3 DNA reads TGTGCCAGCTCACTGGGACAGGGGGAGACCCAGTACTTC.

The chain carries TRBV7-3 and TRBJ1-1, with TRBD1 as a possible D gene (5 bases). CDR1 SGHTA and CDR2 FQGTGA come from the germline V gene. The length of the CDR3 is 14 residues. Trimming shortened V by 5 bases and J by 4 bases, and 14 bases separated the two germline ends. The CDR3, as DNA: TGTGCCAGCAGCCCCACCCTGGGGGGCACTGAAGCTTTCTTT. Its protein is CASSPTLGGTEAFF.

The chain joins TRBV6-1 to TRBJ2-7, with a weak D call TRBD1 (5 bases). V shed 4 bases and J shed 3 bases, with 10 bases lying between them. CDR3 length: 13 amino acids. Germline V lookup: CDR1 MNHNS, CDR2 SASEGT. CDR3 residues: CASSGETVYEQYF. CDR3 bases: TGTGCCAGCAGTGGAGAGACAGTCTACGAGCAGTACTTC.

The chain is built from TRBV11-2 and TRBJ2-1; 8 bases are shared with TRBD2. The CDR3 is made up of 14 amino acids. Germline values: CDR1 SGHAT, CDR2 FQNNGV. V was pared by 4 bases and J by 4 bases, with 3 bases of the junction left unmatched. The CDR3: CASSSGGGYNEQFF. In nucleotides, the CDR3 is TGTGCCAGCAGCTCCGGGGGGGGGTACAATGAGCAGTTCTTC.